The entry below gives a single T cell receptor beta chain sequence along with its context. There are many counts of this clonotype. Its antigen is unknown. Sequence at one end of the junction differs from germline and may be a read error. Healthy controls were blood bank volunteers in Maryland, USA. Unsorted PBMC libraries were generated from 2 million PBMCs stored in RNAlater at -80 °C until RNA extraction. Peripheral blood underwent Ficoll-Hypaque density gradient centrifugation to isolate PBMCs, which were then cryopreserved in liquid nitrogen. cDNA synthesis used template-switch 5'RACE with a primer carrying a 10-nucleotide random unique molecular identifier tagging each TCR transcript. Over 190 million TCR-beta sequences, covering 15-18 subjects, were produced in each sequencing run. The RNeasy kit was used to extract total RNA. The KAPA Real-time Library Amplification kit was used to amplify TCR-beta VDJ regions with primers for the TCR constant region and the 5'RACE anchor. A first PCR added sample indexes and Illumina adaptors, after which a second PCR increased the library yield. After Ampure bead purification, the roughly 650 bp TCR product was size-selected on a 2% E-gel SizeSelection system. Before pooling, libraries had their quality checked on a Bioanalyzer, their concentration measured with Qubit, and their quantity determined with the Kapa Library Quantification kit. Libraries were sequenced paired-end 2 x 150 bp on an Illumina HiSeq 2500. To increase sequence diversity, about 25-31% phiX was spiked into each library pool. Under the source paper's analysis protocol: Quality-filtered reads were processed with the UMI-based MiGEC pipeline, which removed over 75% of raw TCR sequences during error correction. IMGT germline references were used for alignment of VDJ genes, and clonotypes were defined by a unique CDR3 amino acid sequence together with V-J genes. Clonal expansion, Shannon diversity and CDR3 relatedness were evaluated with VDJtools (CalcPairwiseDistances, ClusterSamples), while phylogenetic trees were built in CLCbio workbench. A clone was classed as expanded if it had 8 or more unique UMIs, a cutoff based on coefficient-of-variation modelling across technical triplicates. Through fastp at Q25 and MiXCR, TCRdb rebuilt clones from the public reads, retaining in-frame beta chains. Entries are consolidated by CDR3 protein sequence, retaining the most common genes and DNA. The V and J calls shown here were made by TCRdb, not taken from the authors' results. Recorded for this sample are 50,000 to 60,000 distinct CDR3 sequences; 16% of them occurred a single time. 4.4% of the sample goes to the ten largest clones.

These data originate in a study of neurological immune-mediated disorders (dated by TCRdb to about 2019). The study in broad terms: The study compared peripheral blood TCR-beta repertoires of HTLV-I-associated myelopathy (HAM/TSP) patients, multiple sclerosis patients and healthy controls using UMI-based sequencing. Longitudinal samples, technical triplicates and paired sorted CD4+ and CD8+ T-cell subsets, alongside PBMC samples, were included among the roughly 96 TCR-beta libraries. The cohort was made up of about 66 subjects, consisting of 15 or so HAM/TSP patients, approximately 35 multiple sclerosis patients and 20 healthy controls. Study-wide conclusions, independent of this receptor: Across subjects, expanded clones never shared an identical CDR3 amino acid sequence, which suggests that the TCR-beta repertoires in every group were private. TCR clonal expansion was greatest in HAM/TSP patients and smallest in MS patients, who ranked below even healthy controls.

The sequence came from a man between 60 and 75 years old in good health. The specimen sequenced was PBMCs.

The DNA sequence is TGCAGTGCCGGCGGGCTCTCCTACAATGGGCAGTTCTTC. Its protein product is CSAGGLSYNGQFF. The chain is encoded by TRBV20-1 joined to TRBJ2-1; the best D guess is TRBD2, with 5 bases matching. The CDR3 spans 13 residues, from the cysteine through the phenylalanine. Solely the CDR3 DNA is kept, with 39 bases framed from the first base. The germline V gene (reference sequence) yields DFQATT for CDR1 and SNEGSKA for CDR2.